This T cell receptor (beta chain) was obtained from a study of shared clonotypes between healthy human individuals (TCRdb year 2020). At the level of the whole study: The cohort included three men and a couple of women between 18 and 49 years of age. For each donor, CD4 naive and CD4 memory were each run on three plates, CD8 naive on two plates, and CD8 memory on one plate. To estimate repertoire size and how much clonotypes are shared between individuals, the study performed deep sequencing of blood TCR repertoires from about five healthy adults. To increase sequencing depth and limit assay-specific biases, TCR repertoire library preparation and sequencing were carried out by different laboratories using diverse techniques. Leukapheresis yielded between about 0.85 and 9.5 billion PBMCs per donor.

CDR1 SEHNR and CDR2 FQNEAQ are derived from the germline V gene (reference sequence). V and J are truncated by 0 bases and 7 bases respectively, leaving an intervening sequence of 16 bases. The CDR3 spans 16 residues, from the cysteine through the phenylalanine. The entry retains the CDR3 DNA only, 48 bases that are in frame from base 1. As concerns this clone: Its cognate antigen has yet to be identified. No base quality information exists; no much larger clone differs at one position.

Overall results and qualifications from the work: Naive subsets generally had larger estimated clonotype richness than memory subsets. The small number of donors limited the genetic and exposure-history diversity represented. Incomplete sequencing was indicated by rarefaction of sorted-subset datasets, despite the large sequencing depth. About 5% of naive CD4, 3% to 3.5% of naive CD8, 2.3% of memory CD4, and about 0.4% of memory CD8 clonotypes were shared across a few donors. Clonotypes shared by all four sorted-subset donors showed higher generation probabilities than non-shared clonotypes. Sampling was limited to blood, and TCR repertoires in tissue likely differ from TCR repertoires in blood. Based on pairwise subsampling, the degree of clonotype sharing among donors was expected to be affected by sequencing depth.

Using the deep immunoSEQ assay, TCR CDR3 regions were amplified from genomic DNA by multiplex PCR. Extracted genomic DNA from each cell subset was distributed evenly across all wells of several immunoSEQ 96-well plates, and each plate was treated as a replicate. For sorted subsets, approximately 190 ng genomic DNA, equal to about 30,000 T cell genomes, was loaded into each replicate PCR. Purified libraries were quantified with a Qubit 3.0 fluorometer, sized on a Bioanalyzer 2100, and re-quantified with the KAPA Library Quantification kit. Each immunoSEQ 96-well plate was sequenced on its own single-read 150-cycle Illumina NextSeq 550 flow cell. The original methods were these. Because only junctional sequences without quality scores were contained in the immunoSEQ output, filtering matching that applied to full-length reads could not be performed. To assign V/J genes and CDR3, sequences were annotated using PyIR, a Python wrapper for IgBLAST v1.9, with IMGT germline references. Reads were removed for weak V/J assignments (E-value above 1e-6), missing CDR3, stop codons, out-of-frame junctions, or ambiguous translated residues. V3J clonotypes were defined by identical inferred V gene, J gene, and CDR3 amino acid sequence. Percentage overlap between repertoires was calculated by dividing the number of shared unique clonotypes by the size of the smaller repertoire. Richness of each repertoire was evaluated using RTK rarefaction, the Chao1 estimator, and Recon v2.1 estimates of unobserved clonotypes. Generation probabilities for all TCRbeta clonotypes obtained by the gDNA method from a few donors were computed using OLGA. TCRdb took over this immuneACCESS table, retaining in-frame rearrangements with V and J assigned. Such tables are incomplete; in checked studies, under half of the missing clones stem from an unresolved V gene, and the remainder is unexplained. V and J calls and clone size are given by that table; D and trimming were obtained from the DNA. Here the sample has roughly 850,000 clones; around 96% occur a single time. The ten largest clones add up to over 0.2% of the sample.

CD8 naive samples consisted of CD45RO-negative cells that were positively selected for CCR7, yielding a CD45RA+CCR7+ population without TemRA cells. The donors were healthy, HIV-negative adults who had no recently reported acute infections or vaccinations. All donors were Caucasian adults living in Nashville, Tennessee, USA. Blood was collected by leukapheresis, and PBMCs were isolated by Ficoll-Histopaque density gradient centrifugation and then cryopreserved in liquid nitrogen vapor phase. Analytical flow cytometry was used to check the purity and quantity of each magnetically sorted T cell population. From each sorted fraction, genomic DNA was isolated and quantified by UV absorbance on a Nanodrop 2000c.

The V gene is TRBV7-9 and the J gene is TRBJ1-3; TRBD1 might be the D gene, on 5 matching bases. The TCR was taken from a man aged 25 to 45 in good health. Sequencing was done on a sample of naive CD8+ T cells sorted from blood. Interpreted using the paper, the cell subset or site label stands for: CD45RA+CCR7+. The nucleotides are TGTGCCAGCAGCTTAGCCGCCGGGGGTTTTAAGAACACCATATATTTT. It codes for CASSLAAGGFKNTIYF.